The 4 T cell receptor beta chains below were found in one sample sequenced in a study of shared clonotypes between healthy human individuals (dated by TCRdb to about 2020). The library was built by means of the immunoSEQ multiplex PCR assay. The table comes from immuneACCESS by way of TCRdb, which keeps in-frame sequences with V and J called. Part of the clones is missing from these tables; in studies checked, under half for an unresolved V gene and the rest for unknown reasons. Present in this sample are millions of clones, about 93% of which were seen just once. About 1.8% of the sample is in the top ten clones. CD8 naive samples were CD45RO-negative cells positively selected for CCR7, giving a CD45RA+CCR7+ population that excluded TemRA cells. Sample: naive CD8+ T cells from PBMCs. According to the study, the label for this sample's cell subset or site signals: CD45RA+CCR7+. These receptors were obtained from a man younger than 35 in good health. Some clones in this sample may be carry-over from other donors' samples.

V is TRBV28 and J is TRBJ1-4; 7 positions agree with TRBD1. Germline-derived CDR1 and CDR2 are MDHEN and SYDVKM. The length of the CDR3 is 18 residues. V shed 1 base, J shed 4 bases, and the junction held 12 bases outside the gene matches. The CDR3 DNA reads TGTGCCAGCAGTTTATTTCCAGGGGGGGGCTCATATAATGAAAAACTGTTTTTT. Amino acid sequence: CASSLFPGGGSYNEKLFF.

J is TRBJ2-1 and V is TRBV11-2, with 10 bases that match TRBD2. Germline V CDR1 and CDR2: SGHAT, FQNNGV. Losses at the gene ends were 4 bases for V and 3 bases for J; bases not matched to a gene: 3. The CDR3 length is 15 residues. The CDR3 here is CASSSAGGLYNEQFF. The DNA for the CDR3 is TGTGCCAGCAGCTCAGCGGGAGGGCTCTACAATGAGCAGTTCTTC.

The chain has TRBV11-3 and TRBJ2-2; 9 positions agree with TRBD2. The CDR3 totals 16 residues. CDR1 is SGHNT and CDR2 is YENEEA in the germline V gene. Trimming removed 5 bases from V and 5 bases from J; junction bases left unmatched: 9. CDR3 region: CASSPHRLAGTGELFF. The CDR3 nucleotides read TGTGCCAGCAGCCCCCATCGGCTAGCGGGGACCGGGGAGCTGTTTTTT. Drawing the rest from reference TRBV11-3 and TRBJ2-2, the complete variable domain is EAGVVQSPRYKIIEKKQPVAFWCNPISGHNTLYWYLQNLGQGPELLIRYENEEAVDDSQLPKDRFSAERLKGVDSTLKIQPAELGDSAVYLCASSPHRLAGTGELFFGEGSRLTVL.

The chain carries TRBV9 and TRBJ2-7, with TRBD2 matching 11 bases. The CDR3 contains 14 residues. V shed 4 bases, J shed 5 bases, and the junction held 5 bases outside the gene matches. CDR1 and CDR2 (germline): SGDLS, YYNGEE. The CDR3 region has the DNA TGTGCCAGCAGCCCAATGGGACTAGCGGACGAGCAGTACTTC. Protein: CASSPMGLADEQYF.